These 6 T cell receptor beta chains came from one sample sequenced in a study of blood T cell repertoires in COVID-19. Using immunoSEQ multiplex PCR, the repertoire was profiled, and TCRdb retains in-frame clones only, with some absent. The repertoire holds over 200,000 clones, with over 75% as singletons. The sequencing sample was made of PBMCs or T cells enriched from blood (not recorded which). The receptors were sampled from a man between 35 and 55 years old who had recovered from COVID-19.

A few counts support this clone. CDR3 residues: CASSPTRTSLNEQFF. The CDR3 bases are TGTGCCAGCTCACCAACTCGGACTTCGTTAAATGAGCAGTTCTTC. The gene calls are TRBV18 and TRBJ2-1; D is possibly TRBD2 (5 bases). Germline values: CDR1 KGHSH, CDR2 LQKENI. V shed 2 bases and J shed 7 bases, with 15 bases lying between them. The CDR3 contains 15 residues.

CDR3 residues: CASSPGAGSQAYGYTF. CDR3 nucleotides: TGTGCCAGCTCACCGGGGGCAGGGTCTCAGGCCTATGGCTACACCTTC. The chain carries TRBV18 and TRBJ1-2; possible D gene TRBD1, 6 bases. Between the trimmed V and J ends, which lost 3 bases and 4 bases, there was a span of 18 bases. CDR1 and CDR2 (germline): KGHSH, LQKENI. The CDR3 has 16 amino acids.

The V and J genes are TRBV7-9 and TRBJ1-1, with no clear D. The V end lost 5 bases, the J end lost 5 bases, and 9 bases lay between the germline ends. This CDR3 is 12 amino acids long. Germline CDR1 and CDR2: SEHNR and FQNEAQ (reference sequence). The CDR3 region has the DNA TGTGCCAGCAGCCTAATAAAGACTGAAGCTTTCTTT. It encodes CASSLIKTEAFF.

The sample holds one count of this clone. The chain carries TRBV18 and TRBJ1-5; D remains unclear. CDR1 is KGHSH, CDR2 LQKENI, per germline. Trimming removed 1 base from V and 0 bases from J, with 7 bases in between. CDR3 length equals 15 residues. Here the CDR3 reads CASSPRRDSNQPQHF. For the CDR3, the DNA is TGTGCCAGCTCACCACGGAGGGATAGCAATCAGCCCCAGCATTTT.

This chain uses TRBV18 with TRBJ2-4; 7 nucleotides agree with TRBD1. Germline V CDR1 and CDR2: KGHSH, LQKENI. J was trimmed by 0 bases and V by 2 bases; bases with no gene match: 10. The CDR3 loop spans 18 amino acids. CDR3 in DNA: TGTGCCAGCTCACCATCCGGGACAGCTCCTCTAGCCAAAAACATTCAGTACTTC. Translated, it gives CASSPSGTAPLAKNIQYF.

This clone was counted between two and nine times. The V gene is TRBV19, the J gene TRBJ2-1, with 11 nucleotides matching TRBD2. V lost 5 bases and J lost 0; bases outside the gene matches: 9. Germline CDR1 LNHDA, CDR2 SQIVND (reference sequence). The CDR3 totals 18 residues. CDR3 sequence: CASSSPSGRPSSYNEQFF. The CDR3 nucleotides are TGTGCCAGTAGTTCCCCTAGCGGGAGGCCGAGCTCCTACAATGAGCAGTTCTTC. The whole variable domain, remainder taken from reference TRBV19 and TRBJ2-1, is DGGITQSPKYLFRKEGQNVTLSCEQNLNHDAMYWYRQDPGQGLRLIYYSQIVNDFQKGDIAEGYSVSREKKESFPLTVTSAQKNPTAFYLCASSSPSGRPSSYNEQFFGPGTRLTVL.